These T cell receptor beta chains were read from a single sample in a study of cytomegalovirus exposure and HLA in healthy donors. Sequenced by immunoSEQ multiplex PCR; TCRdb stores in-frame clones only, minus some. The table has over 100,000 clones, 74% seen once. Sequenced: PBMCs. These receptors came from a human donor in good health. CDR3s include the opening cysteine and the closing phenylalanine or tryptophan. Each record gives: clone size, V gene, J gene, CDR3 protein. Size is omitted from some rows. Given values are once, few, many or a class for expanded clones.

>-|TRBV2|TRBJ2-7
CASSQPGQGDYEQYF
>-|TRBV14|TRBJ2-1
CASSPPGTNYNEQFF
>-|TRBV14|TRBJ2-1
CASSQSGPYNEQFF
>-|TRBV30|TRBJ1-2
CAWSTGLASGYTF
>-|TRBV5-4|TRBJ2-7
CASSEPTGNRNEQYF
>-|TRBV28|TRBJ2-7
CASSSTGPSYEQYF
>once|TRBV15|TRBJ2-7
CATSRDIGVTYEQYF
>-|TRBV23-1|TRBJ1-5
CASSQLGQPNQPQHF
>once|TRBV15|TRBJ2-5
CATSRPGSEETQYF
>-|TRBV4-1|TRBJ1-6
CASSQDTGNNSPLHF
>-|TRBV12-1|TRBJ1-5
CASSSLRQNTTLNQPQHF
>-|TRBV2|TRBJ1-2
CASSGDRDHYGYTF
>-|TRBV6-6|TRBJ1-4
CASAKTGLREKLFF
>-|TRBV7-9|TRBJ2-1
CASSPPGFSSYNEQFF
>-|TRBV7-9|TRBJ2-7
CASSLVSRLRDEQYF
>-|TRBV6-1|TRBJ2-6
CASSGRTGRSLRANVLTF